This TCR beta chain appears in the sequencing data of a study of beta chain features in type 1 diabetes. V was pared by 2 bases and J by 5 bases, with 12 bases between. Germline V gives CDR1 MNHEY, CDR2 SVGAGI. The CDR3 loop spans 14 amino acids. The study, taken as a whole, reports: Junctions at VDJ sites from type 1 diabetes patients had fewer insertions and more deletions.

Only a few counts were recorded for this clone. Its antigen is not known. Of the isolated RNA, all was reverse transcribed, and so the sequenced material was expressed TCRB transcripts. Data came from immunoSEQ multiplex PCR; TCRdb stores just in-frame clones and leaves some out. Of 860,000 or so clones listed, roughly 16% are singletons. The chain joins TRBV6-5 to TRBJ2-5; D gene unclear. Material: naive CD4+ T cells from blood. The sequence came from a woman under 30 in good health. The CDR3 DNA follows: TGTGCCAGCAGTTACGGAGCTCCCGGGGAGACCCAGTACTTC. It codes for CASSYGAPGETQYF.